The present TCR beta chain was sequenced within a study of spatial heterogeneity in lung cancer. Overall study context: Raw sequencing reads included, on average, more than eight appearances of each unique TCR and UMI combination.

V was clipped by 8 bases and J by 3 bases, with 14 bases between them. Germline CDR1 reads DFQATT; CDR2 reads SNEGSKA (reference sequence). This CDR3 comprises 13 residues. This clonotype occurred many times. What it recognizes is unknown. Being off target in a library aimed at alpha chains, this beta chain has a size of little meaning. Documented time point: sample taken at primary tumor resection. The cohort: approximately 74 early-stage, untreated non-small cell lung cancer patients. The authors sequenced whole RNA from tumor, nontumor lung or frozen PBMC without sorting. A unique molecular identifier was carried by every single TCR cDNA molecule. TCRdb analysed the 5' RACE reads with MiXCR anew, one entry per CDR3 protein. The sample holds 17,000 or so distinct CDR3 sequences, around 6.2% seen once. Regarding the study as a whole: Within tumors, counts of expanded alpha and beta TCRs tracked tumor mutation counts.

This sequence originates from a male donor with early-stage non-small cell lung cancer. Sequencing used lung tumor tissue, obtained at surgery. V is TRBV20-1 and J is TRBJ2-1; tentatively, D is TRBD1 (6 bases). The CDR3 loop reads CSSNRGGYNEQFF. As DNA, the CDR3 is TGCAGTTCCAACCGAGGGGGCTACAATGAGCAGTTCTTC.